This is a list of T cell receptor beta chains from one sample in a study of radiotherapy plus CTLA-4 blockade in lung cancer. Sequenced by immunoSEQ multiplex PCR; TCRdb stores in-frame clones only, minus some. This sample has some 43,000 clones; 82% occur once, and the top ten carry approximately 3.5%. Sequencing was performed on peripheral blood, taken from a patient treated with radiotherapy plus ipilimumab. The origin of the receptors is a human donor with non-small cell lung cancer who had stable disease on radiotherapy plus ipilimumab. CDR3s include the opening cysteine and the closing phenylalanine or tryptophan. The D gene is left open where the match is weak. Some rows mark clone size as missing; the rest say once, few, many or name a class of expanded clone.

>TRBV25-1|NA|NA|TRBJ1-1
CASSQAWRGGNTEAFF
TGTGCCAGCAGTCAGGCATGGCGCGGGGGGAACACTGAAGCTTTCTTT
>TRBV6-1|TRBD2|NA|TRBJ2-3
CASLLRGGGADTQYF
TGTGCCAGTCTGTTGCGGGGGGGCGGGGCAGATACGCAGTATTTT
>TRBV2|NA|NA|TRBJ2-2
CASSRGWNTGELFF
TGTGCCAGCAGTCGAGGTTGGAACACCGGGGAGCTGTTTTTT
>TRBV4-3|TRBD1|NA|TRBJ2-1
CASSQGQGDEQFF
TGCGCCAGCAGCCAAGGACAGGGCGATGAGCAGTTCTTC
>TRBV7-2|NA|NA|TRBJ1-1
CASSSAGTPNTEAFF
TGTGCCAGCAGCTCCGCCGGGACACCGAACACTGAAGCTTTCTTT
>TRBV7-2|TRBD2|once|TRBJ2-2
CASSPGTSGRRTGELFF
TGTGCCAGCAGCCCCGGGACTAGCGGGAGGCGTACCGGGGAGCTGTTTTTT
>TRBV27|TRBD1|NA|TRBJ2-1
CASSEPGGGTGAQFF
TGTGCCAGCAGTGAACCCGGCGGCGGGACAGGGGCCCAGTTCTTC
>TRBV7-2|NA|NA|TRBJ2-6
CASSRGGQESGANVLTF
TGTGCCAGCAGCAGAGGGGGTCAGGAGTCTGGGGCCAACGTCCTGACTTTC
>TRBV20-1|NA|NA|TRBJ1-2
CSASFNGYTF
TGCAGTGCTAGTTTCAATGGCTACACCTTC
>TRBV7-9|NA|once|TRBJ1-1
CASSLTDPRGPGDTEAFF
TGTGCCAGCAGCCTCACGGATCCGCGCGGGCCCGGGGACACTGAAGCTTTCTTT
>TRBV9|NA|NA|TRBJ2-1
CASSVVASQGNEQFF
TGTGCCAGCAGCGTAGTAGCTAGCCAAGGCAATGAGCAGTTCTTC
>TRBV4-1|TRBD1|NA|TRBJ2-6
CASSRGQGGANVLTF
TGCGCCAGCAGCCGGGGACAGGGGGGGGCCAACGTCCTGACTTTC
>TRBV19|NA|NA|TRBJ2-3
CARNRERCTDTQYF
TGTGCCAGAAACAGGGAGCGGTGCACAGATACGCAGTATTTT
>TRBV9|NA|NA|TRBJ2-3
CASSVTSADTQYF
TGTGCCAGCAGCGTTACTAGTGCAGATACGCAGTATTTT
>TRBV4-3|NA|NA|TRBJ2-4
CASSQGLTDLAKNIQYF
TGCGCCAGCAGCCAAGGCCTGACAGATTTAGCCAAAAACATTCAGTACTTC
>TRBV29-1|NA|few|TRBJ2-1
CSGTVYNEQFF
TGCAGCGGGACAGTTTACAATGAGCAGTTCTTC
>TRBV28|TRBD1|NA|TRBJ1-1
CASSSPLPGQGNTEAFF
TGTGCCAGCAGTTCCCCCCTCCCGGGACAGGGGAACACTGAAGCTTTCTTT
>TRBV25-1|TRBD1|NA|TRBJ1-4
CASKGRTGGEKLFF
TGTGCCAGCAAAGGGAGGACAGGGGGGGAAAAACTGTTTTTT
>TRBV9|TRBD1|once|TRBJ1-4
CASSVGWAGGAGGEKLFF
TGCGCCAGCAGCGTAGGGTGGGCAGGGGGCGCCGGTGGTGAAAAACTGTTTTTT
>TRBV9|NA|NA|TRBJ1-1
CASSVGGRGNTEAFF
TGTGCCAGCAGCGTAGGAGGGAGGGGGAACACTGAAGCTTTCTTT
>TRBV5-1|TRBD2|NA|TRBJ2-1
CASSPGTSGSGQQFF
TGCGCCAGCAGCCCGGGGACTAGCGGGTCTGGACAGCAGTTCTTC
>TRBV27|TRBD2|NA|TRBJ2-1
CASTGVGGRFYNEQFF
TGTGCCAGCACCGGAGTGGGCGGGAGATTCTACAATGAGCAGTTCTTC
>TRBV5-1|TRBD1|NA|TRBJ1-6
CASSLDFGQGNSPLHF
TGCGCCAGCAGCTTGGATTTCGGACAGGGTAATTCACCCCTCCACTTT
>TRBV16|NA|once|TRBJ1-1
CASSQSSGNTEAFF
TGTGCCAGCAGCCAATCGTCAGGGAACACTGAAGCTTTCTTT
>TRBV7-9|NA|NA|TRBJ1-1
CASSLVGGGTEAFF
TGTGCCAGCAGCTTAGTGGGCGGGGGCACTGAAGCTTTCTTT
>TRBV15|NA|few|TRBJ1-2
CATSRVRETYGYTF
TGTGCCACCAGCAGAGTTAGGGAGACCTATGGCTACACCTTC
>TRBV2|NA|NA|TRBJ2-1
CASMSSFSYNEQFF
TGTGCCAGCATGTCCTCCTTCTCCTACAATGAGCAGTTCTTC
>TRBV18|TRBD2|NA|TRBJ2-1
CASSPRASGSSYNEQFF
TGTGCCAGCTCACCGAGGGCTAGCGGGAGTTCCTACAATGAGCAGTTCTTC
>TRBV28|TRBD2|NA|TRBJ2-1
CASSFLIRLTSGGYNEQFF
TGTGCCAGCAGTTTCCTGATTCGACTAACTAGCGGGGGCTACAATGAGCAGTTCTTC
>TRBV13|NA|NA|TRBJ2-7
CASSRGAGASYEQYF
TGTGCCAGCAGCAGGGGGGCGGGAGCATCCTACGAGCAGTACTTC
>TRBV5-1|NA|NA|TRBJ1-4
CASSLASGDVGNEKLFF
TGCGCCAGCAGCTTGGCAAGCGGGGATGTGGGGAATGAAAAACTGTTTTTT
>TRBV28|NA|NA|TRBJ2-7
CASSLDSLYEQYF
TGTGCCAGCAGCCTGGACAGCCTCTACGAGCAGTACTTC
>TRBV7-9|TRBD1|NA|TRBJ2-2
CASSLGDRGLWLELFF
TGTGCCAGCAGCTTGGGGGACAGGGGGCTTTGGCTGGAGCTGTTTTTT
>TRBV18|TRBD1|NA|TRBJ1-3
CASSRGQGRGNTIYF
TGTGCCAGCTCACGAGGACAGGGTAGAGGAAACACCATATATTTT
>TRBV7-6|NA|NA|TRBJ2-6
CASSLGAAGANVLTF
TGTGCCAGCAGCTTAGGCGCGGCTGGGGCCAACGTCCTGACTTTC
>TRBV18|NA|NA|TRBJ1-1
CASSPRSQGYWYTEAFF
TGTGCCAGCTCACCCAGATCACAGGGTTACTGGTACACTGAAGCTTTCTTT
>TRBV6-5|NA|NA|TRBJ1-3
CASSPTAGPGNTIYF
TGTGCCAGCAGCCCTACAGCAGGCCCTGGAAACACCATATATTTT
>TRBV5-1|TRBD1|NA|TRBJ1-1
CASSTSQGLNTEAFF
TGCGCCAGCAGCACTTCACAGGGGTTGAACACTGAAGCTTTCTTT
>TRBV7-7|NA|NA|TRBJ2-2
CASSLVTNTGELFF
TGTGCCAGCAGCTTAGTTACTAACACCGGGGAGCTGTTTTTT
>TRBV28|NA|NA|TRBJ1-3
CASSFSGYGNTIYF
TGTGCCAGCAGTTTCTCAGGGTACGGAAACACCATATATTTT
>TRBV6-4|NA|NA|TRBJ2-1
CASSDEGAPNEQFF
TGTGCCAGCAGTGACGAAGGGGCCCCCAATGAGCAGTTCTTC
>TRBV30|NA|NA|TRBJ2-1
CAWSGLPGSYNEQFF
TGTGCCTGGAGTGGTCTACCAGGCTCCTACAATGAGCAGTTCTTC
>TRBV18|NA|NA|TRBJ1-1
CASSPEHGEAFF
TGTGCCAGCTCACCCGAGCACGGTGAAGCTTTCTTT
>TRBV7-2|NA|NA|TRBJ1-4
CASSIGAGDVGEKLFF
TGTGCCAGCAGCATAGGGGCAGGGGATGTTGGTGAAAAACTGTTTTTT
>TRBV7-9|NA|NA|TRBJ1-4
CASSSTDNPATNEKLFF
TGTGCCAGCAGCTCCACGGACAACCCCGCAACTAATGAAAAACTGTTTTTT
>TRBV11-2|TRBD1|NA|TRBJ2-7
CASSLGQGTYEQYF
TGTGCCAGCAGCTTGGGACAGGGGACCTACGAGCAGTACTTC
>TRBV27|NA|once|TRBJ2-6
CASRGRLTGRRSGANVLTF
TGTGCCAGCAGGGGGCGCCTGACAGGCCGTAGGTCTGGGGCCAACGTCCTGACTTTC
>TRBV11-3|NA|NA|TRBJ2-1
CASSLWASVENEQFF
TGTGCCAGCAGCTTATGGGCTAGCGTAGAAAATGAGCAGTTCTTC